This TCR beta chain was documented in a study of cytomegalovirus exposure and HLA in healthy donors. These donors counted as nominally healthy when sampled, but unrecorded immune exposures were likely. A word on this clone: Its matching antigen is unknown.

With 60 Vbeta and 13 Jbeta primers, the PCR was carried out. Profiling relied on immunoSEQ multiplex PCR, and the TCRdb table lists in-frame clones only, not all of them. The sample carries under 200,000 clones, 80% recorded once. Findings and limits, study-wide: Cytomegalovirus status, reportedly, was diagnosed with high specificity and sensitivity by the classifier.

Trimming at V came to 3 bases and at J to 0 bases, leaving 1 base not matched to a gene. Germline CDR1 reads ENHRY; CDR2 reads SYGVKD. CDR3 size: 15 residues. The clonotype was recovered from a man aged 35 to 55 in good health and CMV-seronegative. V is TRBV10-3 and J is TRBJ2-1, with 8 bases that match TRBD2. What was sequenced was PBMCs. The CDR3 DNA reads as TGTGCCATCAGTGAAAGCGGGAGCTCCTACAATGAGCAGTTCTTC. This sequence encodes CAISESGSSYNEQFF.